These 23 T cell receptor beta chains were sequenced from one sample in a study of monozygotic twins with inflammatory bowel disease (dated by TCRdb to about 2019). The library was made by 5' RACE. Reads for this sample came from an Illumina HiSeq 2500. TCRdb reprocessed the reads and lists each CDR3 protein sequence as a single entry, with no DNA. The sample table records fewer than 550,000 distinct CDR3 sequences. The ten largest clones represent 2.4% of the sample. Source material: blood. All receptors come from a human donor with ulcerative colitis or Crohn's disease, or a healthy co-twin of an affected twin (not recorded which).

The genes are TRBV5-1 and TRBJ2-1; the D gene TCRdb calls, TRBD2, cannot be checked with no DNA. Germline-derived CDR1 and CDR2 are SGHRS and YFSETQ. The CDR3 runs to 15 residues. CDR3 sequence reads: CASSLGLAGVDEQFF.

V gene TRBV12-3 or TRBV12-4 combines with J gene TRBJ1-1. This CDR3 spans 13 amino acids. The CDR3 reads CASSLFTNTEAFF.

The chain has TRBV6-2 or TRBV6-3 and TRBJ2-5. The germline V gene has CDR1 MNHEY and CDR2 SVGEGT. The CDR3 covers 14 residues. CDR3 residues: CSSSYPNNRETQYF.

The chain links TRBV12-3 or TRBV12-4 to TRBJ1-6. This CDR3 spans 15 amino acids. The CDR3 is CASSPSRGSHSPLHF.

The chain joins TRBV28 to TRBJ2-7; TCRdb's assignment of TRBD2 cannot be checked, as there is no DNA. The CDR3 is 17 residues long. Per the germline V gene, CDR1 is MDHEN and CDR2 is SYDVKM. This CDR3 reads CASSPTYPSGFSYEQYF.

This rearrangement joins TRBV6-5 to TRBJ1-4. The CDR3 is made up of 13 amino acids. Germline CDR1 MNHEY, CDR2 SVGAGI. This chain's CDR3 is CASSYNVGEKLFF.

This chain connects TRBV6-1 to TRBJ1-1; TCRdb's D call of TRBD1 is untestable without DNA. This CDR3 spans 14 amino acids. Per germline, CDR1 MNHNS and CDR2 SASEGT. CDR3 loop: CASSGQIMNTEAFF.

The V and J genes are TRBV7-6 and TRBJ2-3; checking the TCRdb D call of TRBD2 is not possible without DNA. This CDR3 contains 16 residues. Germline V gene sequence: CDR1 SGHVS, CDR2 FNYEAQ. The CDR3 protein is CASSFLAGSSTDTQYF.

This CDR3 reads CASSLKVGSGGADTQYF. The V and J genes are TRBV5-4 and TRBJ2-3; TCRdb gives TRBD2 as the D gene, but with no DNA this cannot be confirmed. The CDR3 is made up of 17 amino acids. Germline V gene lookup returns CDR1 SGHNT and CDR2 YYREEE (reference sequence).

V is TRBV5-1 and J is TRBJ1-1; TCRdb names TRBD1, which stays unverified in the absence of DNA. Germline CDR1 is SGHRS and CDR2 is YFSETQ. The CDR3 covers 14 residues. This CDR3 reads CASSFGQGAKRAFF.

The chain is built from TRBV7-6 and TRBJ2-6. This CDR3 contains 16 residues. Germline CDR1 and CDR2: SGHVS and FNYEAQ. CDR3 in amino acids: CASSPRPSSGANVLTF.

This CDR3 is CASSFQQGDTGELFF. This chain links TRBV5-1 with TRBJ2-2; absent DNA, TCRdb's TRBD1 call cannot be checked. The CDR3 sequence is 15 residues long. The V gene's germline CDR1 is SGHRS and CDR2 YFSETQ. The full variable domain, in which reference TRBV5-1 and TRBJ2-2 provide the parts outside the CDR3, is KAGVTQTPRYLIKTRGQQVTLSCSPISGHRSVSWYQQTPGQGLQFLFEYFSETQRNKGNFPGRFSGRQFSNSRSEMNVSTLELGDSALYLCASSFQQGDTGELFFGEGSRLTVL.

The chain employs TRBV10-3 and TRBJ2-1; TCRdb's assignment of TRBD1 cannot be checked, as there is no DNA. The germline V gene encodes CDR1 ENHRY and CDR2 SYGVKD. This CDR3 is built from 14 residues. Here the CDR3 reads CAISESPGAHEQFF.

This sequence joins TRBV7-9 and TRBJ2-3; TCRdb's D call, TRBD1, is unchecked because there is no DNA. This CDR3 is built from 15 residues. CDR1 and CDR2 from the germline V gene are SEHNR and FQNEAQ (reference sequence). This chain's CDR3 is CASSWVPQPTDTQYF.

This rearrangement joins TRBV20-1 to TRBJ2-7; there is no DNA to check the TCRdb D call of TRBD2. Germline lookup yields CDR1 DFQATT and CDR2 SNEGSKA (reference sequence). The CDR3 runs 14 residues. Here the CDR3 reads CSASKAGALYEQYF.

V is TRBV5-5 and J is TRBJ2-7; the D call of TRBD2 rests on TCRdb alone, since no DNA is present to check it. The germline V gene has CDR1 SGHKS and CDR2 YYEKEE (reference sequence). The CDR3 is made up of 14 amino acids. The CDR3 sequence is CASSVTSAYYEQYF.

This rearrangement joins TRBV20-1 to TRBJ1-1. The CDR3 length is 15 residues. CDR1 is DFQATT and CDR2 is SNEGSKA in the germline V gene (reference sequence). The CDR3 here is CSARKRGARNTEAFF.

This sequence joins TRBV3-1 and TRBJ2-1. The CDR3 is made up of 16 amino acids. Germline V gene lookup returns CDR1 LGHDT and CDR2 YNNKEL (reference sequence). CDR3: CASSQGVLISYNEQFF.

V is TRBV20-1 and J is TRBJ2-7; without DNA, the TCRdb call of TRBD1 cannot be checked. This CDR3 region has 14 residues. CDR1 is DFQATT, CDR2 SNEGSKA, per germline (reference sequence). The CDR3 region is CSARHHQTGAEQYF.

The chain couples TRBV3-1 to TRBJ1-2; TCRdb's assignment of TRBD1 cannot be checked, as there is no DNA. The germline CDR1 and CDR2 sequences are LGHDT and YNNKEL (reference sequence). The CDR3 spans 19 residues. CDR3 sequence reads: CASSLLGSTWGQGRDGYTF.

The chain is built from TRBV12-3 or TRBV12-4 and TRBJ1-5; TCRdb lists TRBD1, though no DNA is available to test this call. The CDR3 has 14 residues. The CDR3 region is CASGQGDFNQPQHF.

The genes are TRBV7-9 and TRBJ2-7; TCRdb designates TRBD1, a call that cannot be tested without DNA. This CDR3 is 15 amino acids long. CDR1 is SEHNR, CDR2 FQNEAQ, per germline (reference sequence). This chain's CDR3 is CASSSIKLGEREQYF.

The chain links TRBV4-3 to TRBJ1-2; TCRdb gives TRBD1 as the D gene, but with no DNA this cannot be confirmed. Germline V gives CDR1 LGHNA, CDR2 YSLEER. There are 15 residues in the CDR3. This chain's CDR3 is CASSQGRQGARGYTF.